The clone carrying this TCR beta chain was observed a handful of times. Its antigen is not identified. This specimen belongs to a study of radiation and T cells in renal cell carcinoma. Study details: Nephrectomy followed 15 Gy stereotactic body radiation by 4 weeks.

Profiled with immunoSEQ multiplex PCR; TCRdb holds only in-frame clones, not every one. The sample consists of around 46,000 clones, 75% to 85% of them appearing once. Time point given: baseline pretreatment blood. Treatment specified: 15 Gy SBRT to primary tumor, nephrectomy 4 weeks later. Blood was sampled at baseline, 2 weeks and 4 weeks after SBRT. This renal cell carcinoma was of the clear cell type. Study-level findings and limits: From baseline, blood top tumor clonotypes peaked at 2 weeks post-radiation.

Per the germline V gene, CDR1 is SGHRS and CDR2 is YFSETQ. The CDR3 consists of 17 residues. V was trimmed by 0 bases and J by 0 bases, leaving 15 bases between them. This sequence joins TRBV5-1 and TRBJ1-2; maybe TRBD1 (6 bases). The specimen comprised blood, sampled from a patient whose treatment included radiotherapy and nephrectomy. The source is a woman aged 70-85 years with renal cell carcinoma. The CDR3 bases are TGCGCCAGCAGCTTGGCCCGATGGGGGGACACTAACTATGGCTACACCTTC. It translates to CASSLARWGDTNYGYTF.